This T cell receptor beta chain was sequenced in a study of PD-L1 blockade in urothelial cancer listed by TCRdb under 2017. Context from the whole study: Every patient began therapy in about 2014 and was given atezolizumab 1,200 mg intravenously every 3 weeks. About 10 patients reached durable clinical benefit, while 15 to 25 patients did not. In the same patients who had TCR sequencing, pretreatment tumors also underwent whole exome sequencing and RNA sequencing. Some 29 patients had pretreatment blood TCR-seq, around 25 had at least one posttreatment blood collection, and around 25 had tumor TCR-seq. An exploratory multi-omic analysis was conducted of the somatic, immune and clinical correlates of response to PD-L1 blockade with atezolizumab in urothelial cancer. About 85% of the roughly 29 patients were males with bladder-origin urothelial cancer, and about 60% of the 29 reported a prior smoking history. Patients had an ECOG performance status of 0 or 1 and had received between 0 and 3 prior chemotherapy regimens. Blood samples gave median yields of about 150,000 T cells and more than 80,000 unique TCRs, along with a median clonality of 0.080. Durable clinical benefit was defined as a progression-free survival longer than 6 months, and TCR features were additionally tested against progression-free survival and overall survival. TCR sequencing covered pretreatment tumor samples and matched, serially collected peripheral blood taken before and after atezolizumab treatment. Blood samples were analyzed at 3 weeks after treatment start (second dose) and at 6 weeks after treatment start.

To estimate absolute template abundance from read counts, synthetic TCR analog templates were spiked into each PCR. Using the immunoSEQ assay, TCRbeta CDR3 regions were amplified from genomic DNA with bias-controlled V and J gene primers. Sequencing of rearranged TCRbeta segments was performed at approximately 20X coverage. Regarding the original processing steps: Clustering was used to correct sequencing errors, and CDR3s were annotated against IMGT so that V, D and J genes could be assigned. Out-of-frame and stop-codon sequences were excluded, and only productive TCRbeta rearrangements were used in downstream analyses. To compute clonality, Shannon entropy was normalized by the log of the number of unique productive sequences and then subtracted from one. Clones differing between time points or between blood and tumor were identified using Fisher's exact test with Benjamini-Hochberg correction, with an adjusted p below 0.01 applied as the threshold. TCRdb carries this immuneACCESS record with in-frame sequences only. Its versions omit some clonotypes, under half of them owing to an unresolved V gene in the studies checked, with the rest unexplained. That table gives V, J and clone size, and the DNA gave D and trimming. The sample table holds tens of thousands of clones, of which about 83% were seen once. The ten largest clonotypes hold 14% of the sample.

V is cut by 3 bases and J by 4 bases, and the space between the germline ends is 13 bases. From cysteine to phenylalanine, the CDR3 is 14 amino acids long. Only the CDR3 portion is preserved as DNA: 42 bases, with reading frame beginning at the first base. Looking up the germline V gene yields CDR1 SGHTA and CDR2 FQGNSA. The time point label on this specimen signifies: pretreatment peripheral blood. A total of roughly 30 patients with locally advanced or metastatic urothelial carcinoma, treated at Memorial Sloan Kettering on a trial protocol, made up the cohort. Peripheral blood mononuclear cells were collected pretreatment and during treatment, with between 1 and 8 total time points per patient. The Qiagen DNeasy Blood extraction kit was used to purify genomic DNA from total PBMCs and tumor samples. PBMCs were collected pretreatment and during treatment, and were isolated and stored as previously described.

To note about this clone: Its antigen is unknown. No base qualities exist here, and no much larger clone lies one base off it.

Study-wide findings and limitations: A pretreatment peripheral blood TCR clonality below the median was linked to improved progression-free and overall survival. Among patients with durable benefit, tumor-associated TCR clones showed greater expansion in peripheral blood 3 weeks after treatment started (n ≈ 23, p = 0.022). Because of the small sample size (n ≈ 31) and the many exploratory analyses performed, the results are intended to be regarded as hypothesis-generating.

The sample was PBMCs, taken around atezolizumab (anti-PD-L1) treatment. The chain is encoded by TRBV7-2 joined to TRBJ2-7, with the D gene too uncertain to name. This receptor was obtained from a man between 60 and 75 years old with urothelial cancer. The nucleotide sequence reads as follows: TGTGCCAGCAGCTTCCCGGGTCTTGAATACGAGCAGTACTTC. It codes for CASSFPGLEYEQYF. The full variable domain, with segments outside the CDR3 supplied by the reference TRBV7-2 and TRBJ2-7 proteins, appears as GAGVSQSPSNKVTEKGKDVELRCDPISGHTALYWYRQSLGQGLEFLIYFQGNSAPDKSGLPSDRFSAERTGGSVSTLTIQRTQQEDSAVYLCASSFPGLEYEQYFGPGTRLTVT.